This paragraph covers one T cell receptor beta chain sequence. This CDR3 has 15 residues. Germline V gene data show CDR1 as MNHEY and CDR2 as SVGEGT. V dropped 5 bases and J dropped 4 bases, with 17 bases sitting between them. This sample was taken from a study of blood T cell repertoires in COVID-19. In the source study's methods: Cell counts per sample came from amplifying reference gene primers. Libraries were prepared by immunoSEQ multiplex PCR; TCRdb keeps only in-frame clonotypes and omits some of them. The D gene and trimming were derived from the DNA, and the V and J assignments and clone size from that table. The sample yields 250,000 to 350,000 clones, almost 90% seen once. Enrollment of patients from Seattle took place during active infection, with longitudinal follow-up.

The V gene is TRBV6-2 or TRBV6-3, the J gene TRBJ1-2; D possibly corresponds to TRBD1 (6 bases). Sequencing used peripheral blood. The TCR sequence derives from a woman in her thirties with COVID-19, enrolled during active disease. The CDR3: CASSRRGTLIYGYTF. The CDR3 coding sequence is TGTGCCAGCAGTCGAAGGGGGACCCTGATCTATGGCTACACCTTC.